Listed below are T cell receptor beta chains from one sample, sequenced in a study of Ad26.COV2.S vaccination and SARS-CoV-2 variants. Measured with immunoSEQ multiplex PCR; TCRdb has only the in-frame clones, and not every one. Of some 480,000 clones in the sample, roughly 87% were seen once. The sample here was peripheral blood, taken in a trial of Ad26.COV2.S vaccine versus placebo. Receptors were obtained from a person aged 18-60 years who received the Ad26.COV2.S COVID-19 vaccine or a placebo. The CDR3 runs from the conserved cysteine through the conserved F or W. A D gene is named only where the DNA matches it firmly. Clone size is shown for a subset of rows, as once, few, many or a class of expanded clone.

V: TRBV6-2/TRBV6-3
D: .
size: .
J: TRBJ2-1
CDR3: CASSYGTPGYDEQFF
DNA: TGTGCCAGCAGTTACGGTACCCCCGGGTACGATGAGCAGTTCTTC

V: TRBV6-1
D: .
size: .
J: TRBJ1-2
CDR3: CASSEAQFNLGGNYGYTF
DNA: TGTGCCAGCAGTGAAGCCCAGTTTAATCTTGGGGGAAACTATGGCTACACCTTC

V: TRBV4-3
D: TRBD2
size: .
J: TRBJ2-5
CDR3: CASSQEEGRGTQYF
DNA: TGCGCCAGCAGCCAAGAGGAAGGGAGGGGGACCCAGTACTTC

V: TRBV4-2
D: .
size: .
J: TRBJ1-3
CDR3: CASSQDWVFSGNTIYF
DNA: TGTGCCAGCAGCCAAGATTGGGTTTTCTCTGGAAACACCATATATTTT

V: TRBV19
D: TRBD1
size: .
J: TRBJ2-6
CDR3: CASSDAGGPGANVLTF
DNA: TGTGCCAGTAGTGACGCAGGGGGCCCTGGGGCCAACGTCCTGACTTTC

V: TRBV30
D: .
size: .
J: TRBJ2-5
CDR3: CAWSVRETQYF
DNA: TGTGCCTGGAGTGTAAGGGAGACCCAGTACTTC

V: TRBV5-1
D: TRBD1
size: .
J: TRBJ1-4
CDR3: CASSLEGGRTNEKLFF
DNA: TGCGCCAGCAGCTTGGAAGGGGGCCGGACTAATGAAAAACTGTTTTTT

V: TRBV30
D: TRBD2
size: .
J: TRBJ2-7
CDR3: CAWSRLAGGGYEQYF
DNA: TGTGCCTGGAGTCGTTTAGCGGGAGGCGGGTACGAGCAGTACTTC

V: TRBV29-1
D: .
size: once
J: TRBJ1-5
CDR3: CTIFTENLSNQPQHF
DNA: TGCACCATATTTACAGAGAACCTCAGCAATCAGCCCCAGCATTTT

V: TRBV5-5
D: TRBD1
size: .
J: TRBJ1-5
CDR3: CASSLGWGQGLSNQPQHF
DNA: TGTGCCAGCAGCTTGGGCTGGGGACAGGGCTTAAGCAATCAGCCCCAGCATTTT

V: TRBV7-3
D: .
size: .
J: TRBJ2-2
CDR3: CASCRAGTGELFF
DNA: TGTGCCAGTTGTAGGGCGGGGACCGGGGAGCTGTTTTTT

V: TRBV5-4
D: .
size: few
J: TRBJ2-7
CDR3: CASRGEPSSYEQCF
DNA: TGTGCCAGCAGGGGAGAGCCCAGCTCCTACGAGCAGTGCTTC

V: TRBV4-1
D: TRBD1
size: .
J: TRBJ1-1
CDR3: CASSQADRDVTEAFF
DNA: TGCGCCAGCAGCCAGGCGGACAGGGATGTCACTGAAGCTTTCTTT

V: TRBV10-3
D: TRBD1
size: .
J: TRBJ2-5
CDR3: CAISENGRGRGETQYF
DNA: TGTGCCATCAGTGAGAACGGAAGGGGGCGAGGGGAGACCCAGTACTTC

V: TRBV28
D: .
size: .
J: TRBJ1-4
CDR3: CASSRPGATNEKLFF
DNA: TGTGCCAGCAGCCGACCGGGGGCAACTAATGAAAAACTGTTTTTT

V: TRBV4-2
D: TRBD2
size: .
J: TRBJ2-5
CDR3: CASSQNLAGEETQYF
DNA: TGTGCCAGCAGCCAAAATCTAGCGGGAGAAGAGACCCAGTACTTC

V: TRBV4-3
D: TRBD2
size: .
J: TRBJ2-7
CDR3: CASSQDLASGSYEQYF
DNA: TGCGCCAGCAGCCAAGATTTAGCTAGCGGCTCGTACGAGCAGTACTTC

V: TRBV4-3
D: TRBD2
size: .
J: TRBJ2-1
CDR3: CASSQDGSGRAWYNEQFF
DNA: TGCGCCAGCAGCCAAGATGGAAGCGGGAGGGCCTGGTACAATGAGCAGTTCTTC

V: TRBV28
D: TRBD2
size: .
J: TRBJ2-1
CDR3: CASYMSSGSYNEQFF
DNA: TGTGCCAGCTACATGTCTAGCGGATCCTACAATGAGCAGTTCTTC

V: TRBV30
D: .
size: few
J: TRBJ1-5
CDR3: CAWSVGLDQPQHF
DNA: TGTGCCTGGAGTGTAGGGTTGGATCAGCCCCAGCATTTT

V: TRBV19
D: .
size: once
J: TRBJ2-1
CDR3: CASSPYGTSYNEQFF
DNA: TGTGCCAGTAGCCCCTATGGGACTTCCTACAATGAGCAGTTCTTC

V: TRBV27
D: .
size: .
J: TRBJ2-3
CDR3: CASSFSRAGDTQYF
DNA: TGTGCCAGCAGTTTCTCGCGGGCCGGAGATACGCAGTATTTT

V: TRBV6-5
D: .
size: .
J: TRBJ2-2
CDR3: CASSRDANTGELFF
DNA: TGTGCCAGCAGCCGGGACGCGAACACCGGGGAGCTGTTTTTT

V: TRBV7-2
D: .
size: .
J: TRBJ1-5
CDR3: CASRPGSLNQPQHF
DNA: TGTGCCAGCAGGCCCGGGAGCCTCAATCAGCCCCAGCATTTT

V: TRBV7-2
D: .
size: .
J: TRBJ2-2
CDR3: CASGPGPRGGNTGELFF
DNA: TGTGCCAGCGGGCCTGGCCCCCGAGGGGGGAACACCGGGGAGCTGTTTTTT

V: TRBV11-2
D: .
size: .
J: TRBJ2-1
CDR3: CASSLGGTVLNEQFF
DNA: TGTGCCAGCAGCTTAGGAGGTACAGTACTCAATGAGCAGTTCTTC

V: TRBV11-3
D: TRBD2
size: .
J: TRBJ2-2
CDR3: CASSLVLLAGVSGELFF
DNA: TGTGCCAGCAGCTTAGTTCTTCTAGCGGGAGTTTCCGGGGAGCTGTTTTTT

V: TRBV7-3
D: TRBD2
size: .
J: TRBJ2-1
CDR3: CASSPGTGLAGEQFF
DNA: TGTGCCAGCAGCCCGGGCACTGGGCTAGCGGGCGAGCAGTTCTTC

V: TRBV28
D: .
size: .
J: TRBJ1-5
CDR3: CASSPRGGANQPQHF
DNA: TGTGCCAGCAGTCCTCGTGGGGGGGCCAATCAGCCCCAGCATTTT

V: TRBV9
D: TRBD1
size: .
J: TRBJ1-2
CDR3: CASSQGDRVLGYTF
DNA: TGTGCCAGCAGCCAGGGGGACAGGGTCCTTGGCTACACCTTC

V: TRBV7-3
D: TRBD1
size: few
J: TRBJ1-2
CDR3: CASSSSTGARDYTF
DNA: TGTGCCAGCAGCTCATCCACAGGGGCCCGCGACTACACCTTC

V: TRBV5-1
D: .
size: .
J: TRBJ2-1
CDR3: CASSLAVRNEQFF
DNA: TGCGCCAGCAGCTTGGCTGTTCGGAATGAGCAGTTCTTC

V: TRBV5-4
D: .
size: few
J: TRBJ2-1
CDR3: CASSLDAVNEQFF
DNA: TGTGCCAGCAGCTTGGATGCGGTCAATGAGCAGTTCTTC